This T cell receptor (beta chain) was sequenced in a study of regulatory T cells in long-lasting Graves disease. Study summary: Positive TSH receptor antibodies alongside over 5 years of antithyroid drugs were what marked Graves' disease as persistent. Findings and caveats of the study: Because few samples were included, accuracy may have been lower. Persistent Graves' patients possessed reduced TCR diversity relative to recently diagnosed ones.

Time point noted: persistent/refractory GD, antithyroid drugs over 5 years with positive TRAb. With RNA extracted from PBMCs as input, the TCR library was made. iRepertoire HTBI primers and Arm-PCR of CDR3 regions built TCR beta libraries. TCRdb redid the calling of the multiplex PCR reads with MiXCR, one entry per CDR3 protein. This sample carries some 430,000 distinct CDR3 sequences, under 25% of them seen once, and the ten largest clones take 7% to 9%. This clonotype has at least ten counts. No antigen is known for it. The V gene's germline CDR1 is MDHEN and CDR2 SYDVKM. The CDR3 spans 15 residues. With V trimmed by 5 bases and J by 4 bases, 10 bases remained unmatched.

The V gene is TRBV28, the J gene TRBJ2-5; 7 nucleotides align to TRBD2. The TCR originated in a female donor with Graves disease. The sequences come from peripheral blood mononuclear cells (PBMCs), collected when the disease was refractory, from a patient treated with antithyroid drugs. The CDR3 sequence: CASSPPAGRGETQYF. CDR3 sequence (DNA): TGTGCCAGCAGTCCCCCAGCGGGAAGGGGAGAGACCCAGTACTTC.